The 10 T cell receptor beta chains in this list originate from one sample, sequenced in a study of high-grade serous ovarian cancer treatment subgroups (dated by TCRdb to the early 2020s). The tumor samples were collected prior to definitive surgery or chemotherapy. The method behind the library was the immunoSEQ multiplex PCR assay. As stored in TCRdb, this immuneACCESS dataset retains in-frame rearrangements with V and J assigned. A fraction of the clones does not appear; measured against another copy, unresolved V genes explain less than half of the discrepancy, and the remainder lacks a known reason. Counted in this sample were about 12,000 clones; around 90% of them appeared once. The ten top clones hold 2.5% to 3.5% of the sample. The sample taken for sequencing was tumor tissue. Receptors originate from a human donor with high-grade serous ovarian cancer.

This clone was found once. The chain is built from TRBV6-4 and TRBJ1-2; perhaps TRBD1 as D (5 bases). Germline V CDR1 and CDR2: MRHNA, SNTAGT. V shed 3 bases and J shed 2 bases, with 13 bases lying between them. The CDR3 has 15 amino acids. The CDR3 here is CASSESGLGNYGYTF. The CDR3 DNA sequence: TGTGCCAGCAGTGAATCAGGGCTGGGAAACTATGGCTACACCTTC.

The rearrangement links TRBV7-9 to TRBJ1-4; no definite D call. Trimming left V 0 bases short and J 6 bases short, with 17 bases between. Germline-derived CDR1 and CDR2 are SEHNR and FQNEAQ (reference sequence). The CDR3 loop spans 17 amino acids. CDR3 nucleotides: TGTGCCAGCAGCTTAGCCCCGGGCAGGCTTTCTTATGAAAAACTGTTTTTT. It encodes CASSLAPGRLSYEKLFF.

The chain carries TRBV5-4 and TRBJ2-2, with unresolved D. Trimming removed 4 bases from V and 1 base from J, with 5 bases in between. Germline values: CDR1 SGHNT, CDR2 YYREEE (reference sequence). The CDR3 has 13 amino acids. CDR3 sequence reads: CASSRENTGELFF. In nucleotides, the CDR3 is TGTGCCAGCAGCCGCGAGAACACCGGGGAGCTGTTTTTT. The variable domain in full, completed from reference TRBV5-4 and TRBJ2-2, reads ETGVTQSPTHLIKTRGQQVTLRCSSQSGHNTVSWYQQALGQGPQFIFQYYREEENGRGNFPPRFSGLQFPNYSSELNVNALELDDSALYLCASSRENTGELFFGEGSRLTVL.

This clone was picked up one time. The V call is TRBV28, the J call TRBJ1-5; D is unresolved. Germline CDR1 and CDR2: MDHEN and SYDVKM. Trimming removed 7 bases at V and 9 bases at J, with 16 bases between. This CDR3 is 13 amino acids long. The CDR3 reads CASMGGVVGPQHF. The DNA of the CDR3 is TGTGCCAGCATGGGTGGGGTAGTTGGGCCCCAGCATTTT.

The genes are TRBV2 and TRBJ2-3; D is uncertain. The V end lost 7 bases, the J end lost 2 bases, and 7 bases lay between the germline ends. Germline CDR1 SNHLY, CDR2 FYNNEI. The CDR3 runs 12 residues. The CDR3 region has the DNA TGTGCCAGCAAAGAATTCACAGATACGCAGTATTTT. This codes for CASKEFTDTQYF.

V is TRBV4-3 and J is TRBJ1-2; no definite D call. With 0 bases removed from V and 6 bases from J, the gap between germline ends came to 11 bases. The V gene's germline CDR1 is LGHNA and CDR2 YSLEER. The CDR3 is made up of 14 amino acids. CDR3 DNA sequence: TGCGCCAGCAGCCAAGAAAGCGGCTTGGATGGCTACACCTTC. It translates to CASSQESGLDGYTF.

The V call is TRBV15, the J call TRBJ1-3, with no clear D. Germline V gene sequence: CDR1 LNHNV, CDR2 YYDKDF (reference sequence). The germline V and J ends were trimmed by 0 bases and 0 bases, with 15 bases remaining between them. This CDR3 has 18 amino acids. The DNA for the CDR3 is TGTGCCACCAGCAGAGATGAACCAGGAGCCCTCTCTGGAAACACCATATATTTT. Its translation: CATSRDEPGALSGNTIYF.

In DNA form, the CDR3 reads TGCGCCAGCAGCCCCCGGGACAGTAACTACGAGCAGTACTTC. It translates to CASSPRDSNYEQYF. The V call is TRBV5-1, the J call TRBJ2-7; 7 nucleotides line up with TRBD1. CDR1 and CDR2 from the germline V gene are SGHRS and YFSETQ. CDR3 length: 14 amino acids. V lost 4 bases and J lost 3; bases outside the gene matches: 7.

This chain links TRBV11-2 with TRBJ1-1, with TRBD1 identical over 7 bases. There are 13 residues in the CDR3. CDR1 and CDR2 from the germline V gene are SGHAT and FQNNGV. V dropped 5 bases and J dropped 11; count of bases not matched to a gene: 11. This CDR3 is CASSRGTGAQAFF. The DNA for the CDR3 is TGTGCCAGCAGCCGGGGCACAGGGGCCCAGGCTTTCTTT.

The CDR3 here is CASRGTGGSDTQYF. CDR3 nucleotide sequence: TGTGCCAGTCGCGGTACAGGGGGATCAGATACGCAGTATTTT. The chain couples TRBV2 to TRBJ2-3; TRBD1 aligns across 8 bases. CDR1 SNHLY and CDR2 FYNNEI come from the germline V gene. The trim removed 9 bases at V and 4 bases at J, leaving 9 bases unmatched. The length of the CDR3 is 14 residues.